This T cell receptor beta chain was found in a study of CDR3 diversity in severe acne. TCRdb analysed the PCR reads with MiXCR anew, one entry per CDR3 protein. Of roughly 100,000 distinct CDR3 sequences listed, 51% are singletons. The sequenced sample consisted of blood. The sequence was obtained from a male donor with acne.

In nucleotides, the CDR3 is TGTGCCAGCAGCTCACCGGGACAGGGATTTGGAAACACCATATATTTT. Its translation: CASSSPGQGFGNTIYF. V usage is TRBV9 and J usage is TRBJ1-3; 9 bases are shared with TRBD1. V gave up 4 bases and J gave up 3 bases; unmatched junction bases: 8. This CDR3 contains 16 residues. Germline lookup yields CDR1 SGDLS and CDR2 YYNGEE.